One and the same sample provided the 14 T cell receptor beta chains below, sequenced in a study of CD8 T cells in Susac syndrome. Reverse transcription of about 0.5 to 1 ug RNA used random hexamers. TCRdb re-called the immunoSEQ multiplex PCR reads with MiXCR, one entry per CDR3 protein. The sample records about 84,000 distinct CDR3 sequences, approximately 96% being singletons. The sample was CD8+ T cells from PBMCs. These receptors all come from a human donor with Susac syndrome.

This clonotype came up once. This chain uses TRBV15 with TRBJ2-5; the D gene is possibly TRBD1 (6 bases). V shed 3 bases and J shed 5 bases, with 19 bases lying between them. The CDR3 consists of 16 residues. The V gene's germline CDR1 is LNHNV and CDR2 YYDKDF (reference sequence). CDR3 DNA: TGTGCCACCAGCAGCCTGATCGGGGCAGGGGAGGAGACCCAGTACTTC. Its translation: CATSSLIGAGEETQYF.

The chain uses TRBV9 and TRBJ1-5; D ambiguous. Germline V gene sequence: CDR1 SGDLS, CDR2 YYNGEE. CDR3 length: 15 residues. The ends were cut back, 3 bases at V and 2 bases at J, with 12 bases in the middle. The CDR3 here is CASSEGGKGNQPQHF. The CDR3 coding sequence is TGTGCCAGCAGCGAGGGCGGGAAGGGCAATCAGCCCCAGCATTTT.

The CDR3 spells CSVSEGGNQPQHF. CDR3 bases: TGCAGCGTTTCGGAGGGAGGCAATCAGCCCCAGCATTTT. The chain combines TRBV29-1 with TRBJ1-5; D unclear. The CDR3 loop spans 13 amino acids. The germline gives CDR1 SQVTM, CDR2 ANQGSEA. V was clipped by 5 bases and J by 2 bases, with 10 bases between them.

The chain has TRBV20-1 and TRBJ2-7, with 7 bases matching TRBD1. V trimming: 1 base; J trimming: 3 bases; junction bases outside the gene matches: 3. There are 13 residues in the CDR3. Per the germline V gene, CDR1 is DFQATT and CDR2 is SNEGSKA (reference sequence). CDR3 nucleotide sequence: TGCAGTGCTAGAGGACAGGGTTTCTACGAGCAGTACTTC. As protein: CSARGQGFYEQYF.

V and J are TRBV5-1 and TRBJ2-7, with D unclear. This CDR3 spans 16 amino acids. Germline V gene data show CDR1 as SGHRS and CDR2 as YFSETQ. V lost 0 bases and J 7 bases, leaving 20 bases between the germline ends. CDR3: CASSLEAPGALQEQYF. CDR3 bases: TGCGCCAGCAGCTTGGAGGCCCCAGGTGCTTTACAAGAGCAGTACTTC.

In its sample, this clonotype was seen once. The rearrangement links TRBV7-9 to TRBJ2-4, with TRBD1 identical over 11 bases. The CDR3 contains 16 residues. Germline V CDR1 and CDR2: SEHNR, FQNEAQ (reference sequence). The V and J ends lost 4 bases and 9 bases, in that order; junction bases with no gene match: 11. The CDR3 is CASSYPGQGAISIQYF. For the CDR3, the DNA is TGTGCCAGCAGCTACCCCGGACAGGGGGCGATTTCCATTCAGTACTTC. Looking up the rest from reference TRBV7-9 and TRBJ2-4 gives the full variable domain: DTGVSQNPRHKITKRGQNVTFRCDPISEHNRLYWYRQTLGQGPEFLTYFQNEAQLEKSRLLSDRFSAERPKGSFSTLEIQRTEQGDSAMYLCASSYPGQGAISIQYFGAGTRLSVL.

The gene calls are TRBV2 and TRBJ1-1; weak D call: TRBD1 (5 bases). CDR1 SNHLY and CDR2 FYNNEI come from the germline V gene. There are 14 residues in the CDR3. V was clipped by 0 bases and J by 8 bases, with 13 bases between them. The DNA of the CDR3 is TGTGCCAGCAGTGAAGCGCCCGACAGTCGCGAAGCTTTCTTT. Protein: CASSEAPDSREAFF. The whole variable domain, remainder taken from reference TRBV2 and TRBJ1-1, is EPEVTQTPSHQVTQMGQEVILRCVPISNHLYFYWYRQILGQKVEFLVSFYNNEISEKSEIFDDQFSVERPDGSNFTLKIRSTKLEDSAMYFCASSEAPDSREAFFGQGTRLTVV.

V usage is TRBV7-9 and J usage is TRBJ2-7; D might be TRBD2 (6 bases). Trimming took off 5 bases at V and 5 bases at J, with 13 bases between the two ends. Germline V CDR1 and CDR2: SEHNR, FQNEAQ (reference sequence). This CDR3 spans 13 amino acids. The CDR3 DNA sequence: TGTGCCAGCAGCCCCCCGGGGGAGGACGAGCAGTACTTC. Amino acids: CASSPPGEDEQYF. The whole variable domain, remainder taken from reference TRBV7-9 and TRBJ2-7, is DTGVSQNPRHKITKRGQNVTFRCDPISEHNRLYWYRQTLGQGPEFLTYFQNEAQLEKSRLLSDRFSAERPKGSFSTLEIQRTEQGDSAMYLCASSPPGEDEQYFGPGTRLTVT.

The gene calls are TRBV9 and TRBJ2-7, with a weak D call TRBD2 (6 bases). Germline CDR1 and CDR2: SGDLS and YYNGEE. Trimming cost V 0 bases and J 5 bases, with 12 bases left between them. The CDR3 totals 14 residues. In nucleotides, the CDR3 is TGTGCCAGCAGCGTAGCCGGGGGAGAGGACGAGCAGTACTTC. Translation gives CASSVAGGEDEQYF. The entire variable domain, with the rest obtained from reference TRBV9 and TRBJ2-7, is as follows: DSGVTQTPKHLITATGQRVTLRCSPRSGDLSVYWYQQSLDQGLQFLIQYYNGEERAKGNILERFSAQQFPDLHSELNLSSLELGDSALYFCASSVAGGEDEQYFGPGTRLTVT.

The chain has TRBV29-1 and TRBJ2-5, with TRBD2 as a possible D gene (6 bases). The CDR3 is 9 residues long. Germline V lookup: CDR1 SQVTM, CDR2 ANQGSEA. The ends were cut back, 5 bases at V and 10 bases at J, with 8 bases in the middle. The CDR3 DNA reads as TGCAGCGTTTCCGGGAGCCAGTACTTC. Amino acid sequence: CSVSGSQYF.

In its sample, this clonotype was seen once. For the CDR3, the DNA is TGTGCCGGGGGAGGGGGCAATCAGCCCCAGCATTTT. It translates to CAGGGGNQPQHF. The V gene is TRBV19, the J gene TRBJ1-5; tentatively, D is TRBD1 (5 bases). V lost 11 bases, J lost 2 bases, and 10 bases lay in between. The germline gives CDR1 LNHDA, CDR2 SQIVND (reference sequence). CDR3 length: 12 residues.

The chain has TRBV6-2 or TRBV6-3 and TRBJ1-1; D unresolved. Germline V CDR1 and CDR2: MNHEY, SVGEGT. This CDR3 has 17 residues. Between the trimmed V and J ends, which lost 8 bases and 2 bases, there was a span of 24 bases. Written as DNA, the CDR3 is TGTGCCAGCCGACGCTCCCCCTTCAACAACTTTAACACTGAAGCTTTCTTT. It specifies CASRRSPFNNFNTEAFF.

V gene TRBV27 combines with J gene TRBJ2-5; 13 bases match TRBD2. V was clipped by 5 bases and J by 5 bases; unmatched bases: 8. The length of the CDR3 is 16 residues. Germline assignment: CDR1 MNHEY and CDR2 SMNVEV (reference sequence). Here the CDR3 DNA reads TGTGCCAGCAGTCTCGGACTAGCGGGAGATACGGAGACCCAGTACTTC. Residues: CASSLGLAGDTETQYF.

The chain joins TRBV5-6 to TRBJ2-1; 8 nucleotides agree with TRBD2. CDR3 length: 17 residues. After removal of 4 bases from V and 5 bases from J, the junction contained 14 bases not matched to a gene. Germline assignment: CDR1 SGHDT and CDR2 YYEEEE. This CDR3 is CASSPGRVTSEDNEQFF. The DNA for the CDR3 is TGTGCCAGCAGCCCTGGACGTGTGACTAGCGAAGACAATGAGCAGTTCTTC. Using reference TRBV5-6 and TRBJ2-1 for the parts outside the CDR3, the full variable domain is DAGVTQSPTHLIKTRGQQVTLRCSPKSGHDTVSWYQQALGQGPQFIFQYYEEEERQRGNFPDRFSGHQFPNYSSELNVNALLLGDSALYLCASSPGRVTSEDNEQFFGPGTRLTVL.